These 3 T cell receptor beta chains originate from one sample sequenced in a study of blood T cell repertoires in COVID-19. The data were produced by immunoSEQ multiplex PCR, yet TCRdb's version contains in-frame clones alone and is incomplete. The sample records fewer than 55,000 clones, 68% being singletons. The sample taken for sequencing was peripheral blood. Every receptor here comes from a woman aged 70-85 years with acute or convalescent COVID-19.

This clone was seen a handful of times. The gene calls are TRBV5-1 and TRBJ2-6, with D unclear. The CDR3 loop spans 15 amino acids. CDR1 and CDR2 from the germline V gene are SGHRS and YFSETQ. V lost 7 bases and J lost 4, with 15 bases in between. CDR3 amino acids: CASSPTASGANVLTF. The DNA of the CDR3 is TGCGCCAGCTCACCCACCGCGTCGGGGGCCAACGTCCTGACTTTC.

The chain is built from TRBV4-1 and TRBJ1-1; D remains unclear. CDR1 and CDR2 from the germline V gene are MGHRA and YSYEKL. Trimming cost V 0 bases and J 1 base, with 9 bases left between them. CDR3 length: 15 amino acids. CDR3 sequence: CASSQEGAANTEAFF. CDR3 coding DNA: TGCGCCAGCAGCCAAGAAGGCGCGGCGAACACTGAAGCTTTCTTT.

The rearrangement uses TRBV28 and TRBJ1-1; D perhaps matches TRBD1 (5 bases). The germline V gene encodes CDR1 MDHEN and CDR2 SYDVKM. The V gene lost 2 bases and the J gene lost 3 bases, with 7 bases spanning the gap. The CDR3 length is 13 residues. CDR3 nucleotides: TGTGCCAGCAGTTTACCAGGGTACACTGAAGCTTTCTTT. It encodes CASSLPGYTEAFF.